Listed below are T cell receptor beta chains from one sample, sequenced in a study of cytomegalovirus exposure and HLA in healthy donors. TCRdb keeps only in-frame clones here, not all; method: immunoSEQ multiplex PCR. Here the sample spans some 110,000 clones, around three quarters being singletons. Sequencing was done on a sample of PBMCs. These receptors originate from a man between 45 and 60 years old in good health and CMV-seropositive. The CDR3 runs from the conserved cysteine through the conserved F or W.

length,J,V,CDR3
14,TRBJ1-4,TRBV9,CASSAGQGLEKLFF
14,TRBJ2-5,TRBV7-8,CASSLGQFQETQYF
16,TRBJ2-3,TRBV7-2,CASSFPLAGVADTQYF
15,TRBJ2-3,TRBV10-3,CAISATGQGTDTQYF
14,TRBJ2-7,TRBV18,CASSPVDSSYEQYF
13,TRBJ1-4,TRBV7-9,CASSPGQESRLFF
16,TRBJ2-5,TRBV5-1,CASSLAQGRWGETQYF
15,TRBJ1-4,TRBV6-5,CASSYSLDPSEKLFF
15,TRBJ1-4,TRBV14,CASSQVGFSNEKLFF
16,TRBJ1-4,TRBV5-1,CASSLTSTGGNEKLFF
15,TRBJ1-1,TRBV7-9,CASSSMGGLSTEAFF
14,TRBJ2-7,TRBV15,CATSRDPDTDEQYF
15,TRBJ2-1,TRBV7-2,CASSSTSGVWDEQFF
13,TRBJ1-1,TRBV19,CASSMGVGTEAFF
13,TRBJ1-1,TRBV2,CASKVGHSTEAFF
16,TRBJ1-4,TRBV9,CASSPTGGTANEKLFF
13,TRBJ1-5,TRBV5-1,CASSLLGTGPQHF
16,TRBJ2-3,TRBV9,CASSSAGTSGTDTQYF
15,TRBJ2-5,TRBV10-3,CAISPRGGGQETQYF
17,TRBJ2-7,TRBV5-6,CASSLVAGLAGGSVQYF
16,TRBJ2-1,TRBV18,CASSPPTSGRAGEQFF
16,TRBJ2-1,TRBV5-8,CASSLISGGPYNEQFF
14,TRBJ1-5,TRBV28,CASSLGTRHQPQHF
14,TRBJ1-5,TRBV19,CASWDLDQGQPQHF
15,TRBJ2-5,TRBV7-6,CASSLEAGERETQYF
14,TRBJ2-3,TRBV27,CASKGGGPTDTQYF
15,TRBJ2-5,TRBV2,CASSGSGAPQETQYF
14,TRBJ1-6,TRBV4-1,CASSLRTEGSPLHF
14,TRBJ1-5,TRBV18,CASSPRGGHQPQHF
12,TRBJ2-7,TRBV15,CATSRAIGEQYF
13,TRBJ2-3,TRBV9,CASSVGLQRAQYF
15,TRBJ1-5,TRBV10-3,CAILMGQGGNQPQHF
14,TRBJ2-1,TRBV9,CASSRSTSFNEQFF
14,TRBJ2-7,TRBV5-1,CASSLNWSSYEQYF
14,TRBJ1-5,TRBV27,CASSPHEGARAQHF
15,TRBJ2-7,TRBV27,CATSRPVQSGYEQYF
15,TRBJ1-1,TRBV6-5,CASRKGTASHTEAFF
14,TRBJ1-1,TRBV6-5,CASSYRGENTEAFF
17,TRBJ1-4,TRBV19,CASSPSTGIATNEKLFF
15,TRBJ1-2,TRBV6-1,CASSLQGATIYGYTF
15,TRBJ1-4,TRBV6-5,CASSPGWPTNEKLFF
13,TRBJ1-1,TRBV7-3,CASSKQENTEAFF